This entry features one T cell receptor beta chain sequence. Assay: immunoSEQ multiplex PCR; the TCRdb copy retains only in-frame clones and omits some. The data contain under 55,000 clones, about 90% of them singletons. Germline lookup yields CDR1 SGHNT and CDR2 YYREEE (reference sequence). Trimming shortened V by 1 base and J by 4 bases, and 19 bases separated the two germline ends. There are 17 residues in the CDR3. The sample originates from a study of T cell changes during pregnancy in multiple sclerosis. The sample here was peripheral blood, taken in the first trimester of pregnancy. This sequence originates from a female donor with multiple sclerosis, enrolled in a pregnancy study. The rearrangement uses TRBV5-4 and TRBJ2-3; tentatively, D is TRBD2 (7 bases). This CDR3 reads CASSLLLSGGGADTQYF. The CDR3 nucleotides are TGTGCCAGCAGCTTGTTGTTATCGGGGGGCGGTGCAGATACGCAGTATTTT.